This T cell receptor beta chain appears in the sequencing data of a study of cytomegalovirus exposure and HLA in healthy donors. For the study at large: Out of about 190 million T cells, an earlier analysis found more than 95 million unique TCR beta sequences in total.

Primers: 60 Vbeta forward and 13 Jbeta reverse. In the study's own analysis: Unique TCR beta chains totaled 80 million to 100 million in a later count, with some 10 million of them shared. The protocol was immunoSEQ multiplex PCR, while the TCRdb copy is restricted to in-frame clones and leaves out a portion. V, J and clone size were drawn from that table, and D and trimming were deduced from the DNA. The sample yields about 160,000 clones, just over 75% seen once. The V segment lost 4 bases and the J segment 3 bases; nucleotides outside the gene matches: 8. There are 15 residues in the CDR3. Germline V gene sequence: CDR1 SGDLS, CDR2 YYNGEE. Findings and caveats of the study: A later analysis found TCR association rates differed by HLA locus, highest for DRB1 and lowest for HLA-C. In a later analysis, V- and J-gene trimming of beta chains associated with a DCLRE1C missense variant, replicated independently.

Turning to this clone: Antigen specificity is unknown.

This TCR was recovered from a woman between 40 and 50 years old in good health and CMV-seronegative. V and J are TRBV9 and TRBJ2-3; TRBD2 aligns across 7 bases. Sequencing was carried out using PBMCs. The CDR3 sequence is CASSFSNGGTDTQYF. The CDR3, as DNA: TGTGCCAGCAGCTTCTCAAACGGGGGGACAGATACGCAGTATTTT. Full variable domain (remainder filled in from reference TRBV9 and TRBJ2-3): DSGVTQTPKHLITATGQRVTLRCSPRSGDLSVYWYQQSLDQGLQFLIQYYNGEERAKGNILERFSAQQFPDLHSELNLSSLELGDSALYFCASSFSNGGTDTQYFGPGTRLTVL.